Each of the 29 T cell receptor beta chains below was sequenced from the same sample in a study of T-cell reconstitution after alpha-beta-depleted transplantation in children. Preparation of the TCRbeta library was carried out with unique molecular identifiers. TCRdb fed the PCR reads into MiXCR, producing one record per CDR3 protein. The sample lists some 500,000 distinct CDR3 sequences, around 18% seen once, with more than 2.5% in the top ten. The source material was PBMCs from the stem cell graft donor, sampled from the stem cell graft. These receptors all come from a human donor who donated a stem cell graft to a child with acute lymphoblastic leukemia.

The sample holds many counts of this clonotype. This chain uses TRBV5-1 with TRBJ2-3; 11 positions match TRBD2. The CDR3 has 15 residues. V shed 4 bases and J 3 bases; nucleotides not matched to a gene: 4. Germline V gene lookup returns CDR1 SGHRS and CDR2 YFSETQ. CDR3 in amino acids: CASSRLAGSTDTQYF. Here the CDR3 DNA reads TGCGCCAGCAGCCGACTAGCGGGGTCAACAGATACGCAGTATTTT.

This chain uses TRBV2 with TRBJ1-1; a possible D gene is TRBD1 (6 bases). The germline CDR1 and CDR2 sequences are SNHLY and FYNNEI. The CDR3 spans 15 residues. Trimming took 7 bases from V and 0 from J, leaving 15 bases between them. CDR3 amino acids: CASIRLDRVNTEAFF. As DNA, the CDR3 is TGTGCCAGCATCAGGCTGGACAGAGTGAACACTGAAGCTTTCTTT. Full variable domain (rest looked up from reference TRBV2 and TRBJ1-1): EPEVTQTPSHQVTQMGQEVILRCVPISNHLYFYWYRQILGQKVEFLVSFYNNEISEKSEIFDDQFSVERPDGSNFTLKIRSTKLEDSAMYFCASIRLDRVNTEAFFGQGTRLTVV.

The J gene is TRBJ2-7, the V gene TRBV12-3 or TRBV12-4, with TRBD1 matching over 7 bases. The CDR3 is made up of 19 amino acids. Trimming took 3 bases from V and 2 from J; bases not matched to a gene: 19. The CDR3 here is CASSLGQIRDSKLAYEQYF. In DNA, the CDR3 is TGTGCCAGCAGTTTGGGACAGATCCGGGACAGCAAACTGGCCTACGAGCAGTACTTC.

This clonotype was found a few times. The V gene is TRBV6-2 or TRBV6-3, the J gene TRBJ2-1; D is unresolved. Germline V gene data show CDR1 as MNHEY and CDR2 as SVGEGT. The CDR3 loop spans 14 amino acids. V was cut by 0 bases and J by 5 bases, with 8 bases left in between. CDR3 protein: CASSYSRSDNEQFF. The CDR3 bases are TGTGCCAGCAGTTACTCGCGGTCCGACAATGAGCAGTTCTTC.

The V call is TRBV7-2, the J call TRBJ2-5; maybe TRBD1 (6 bases). Between the trimmed V and J ends, which lost 5 bases and 0 bases, there was a span of 13 bases. The CDR3 consists of 15 residues. Germline V CDR1 and CDR2: SGHTA, FQGNSA. The DNA of the CDR3 is TGTGCCAGCAGCGGACGACAGGATAACCAAGAGACCCAGTACTTC. Amino acid sequence: CASSGRQDNQETQYF.

This chain joins TRBV12-3 or TRBV12-4 and TRBJ2-5; perhaps TRBD1 as D (6 bases). V lost 6 bases, J lost 4 bases, and 15 bases lay in between. There are 14 residues in the CDR3. CDR3 DNA sequence: TGTGCCAGCAGCCCCTCGACAGGACGAGAGACCCAGTACTTC. Amino acid sequence: CASSPSTGRETQYF.

This clonotype was observed a few times. V is TRBV2 and J is TRBJ2-2; no clear D gene. This CDR3 has 13 amino acids. V was shortened by 5 bases and J by 4 bases, with 8 bases between the two germline ends. Germline values: CDR1 SNHLY, CDR2 FYNNEI. The CDR3 loop is CASSTLITGELFF. The CDR3 DNA reads TGTGCCAGCAGTACTTTGATCACCGGGGAGCTGTTTTTT.

The chain has TRBV24-1 and TRBJ2-1, with D perhaps TRBD2 (6 bases). Trimming cost V 0 bases and J 0 bases, with 8 bases left between them. CDR3 length equals 16 residues. Germline lookup yields CDR1 KGHDR and CDR2 SFDVKD. CDR3 DNA sequence: TGTGCCACCAGTGATTTGCGGGGGAGCTCCTACAATGAGCAGTTCTTC. Translated, it gives CATSDLRGSSYNEQFF.

This clonotype was observed a handful of times. The chain is built from TRBV5-5 and TRBJ2-1; D unresolved. Per the germline V gene, CDR1 is SGHKS and CDR2 is YYEKEE (reference sequence). There are 13 residues in the CDR3. V was pared by 1 base and J by 2 bases, with 4 bases between. The CDR3 sequence: CASSLPPYNEQFF. CDR3 sequence (DNA): TGTGCCAGCAGCTTGCCGCCCTACAATGAGCAGTTCTTC.

This clonotype was observed a handful of times. The chain combines TRBV12-3 or TRBV12-4 with TRBJ2-2, with 7 bases identical to TRBD2. V trimming: 3 bases; J trimming: 3 bases; junction bases outside the gene matches: 4. The CDR3 contains 15 residues. The CDR3 DNA follows: TGTGCCAGCAGTTTCGGGGGAGGGCACACCGGGGAGCTGTTTTTT. This sequence encodes CASSFGGGHTGELFF.

The CDR3 region has the DNA TGCGCCAGCAGCCAAGTGGTACTTACCTCCTACAATGAGCAGTTCTTC. Residues: CASSQVVLTSYNEQFF. The V and J genes are TRBV4-1 and TRBJ2-1; D ambiguous. Germline-derived CDR1 and CDR2 are MGHRA and YSYEKL. Deletions cut 1 base from V and 0 bases from J, with 10 bases between. The CDR3 consists of 16 residues.

This clonotype showed up just a few times. The chain recombines TRBV13 with TRBJ1-1, with 8 bases lining up with TRBD1. The germline V gene encodes CDR1 PRHDT and CDR2 FYEKMQ (reference sequence). This CDR3 comprises 16 residues. The junction had 11 bases not matched to a gene; V was cut back by 5 bases and J by 3 bases. The CDR3 protein is CASSRQGFSPDTEAFF. Written as DNA, the CDR3 is TGTGCCAGCAGCAGACAGGGGTTCTCCCCTGACACTGAAGCTTTCTTT.

The chain is built from TRBV7-3 and TRBJ2-1; D possibly corresponds to TRBD2 (5 bases). Per germline, CDR1 SGHTA and CDR2 FQGTGA. Trimming shortened V by 3 bases and J by 2 bases, and 14 bases separated the two germline ends. The CDR3 is 16 residues long. For the CDR3, the DNA is TGTGCCAGCAGCTTCGGGATTTCCCTTACCTACAATGAGCAGTTCTTC. It codes for CASSFGISLTYNEQFF.

This clonotype was recorded at least ten times. V is TRBV10-3 and J is TRBJ2-7; TRBD2 is a possible D gene (5 bases). Per germline, CDR1 ENHRY and CDR2 SYGVKD. The CDR3 has 15 residues. Trimming took 1 base from V and 4 from J, leaving 14 bases between them. The CDR3 sequence: CAISELEVGRYEQYF. The CDR3 DNA sequence: TGTGCCATCAGTGAGTTGGAGGTAGGGCGGTACGAGCAGTACTTC.

Ten or more counts support this clonotype. An end of the junction does not agree with germline; a read error may underlie this. V usage is TRBV29-1 and J usage is TRBJ2-7; 9 bases fit TRBD1. The CDR3 sequence is 14 residues long. CDR1 is SQVTM, CDR2 ANQGSEA, per germline. The CDR3, as DNA: TGCAGCGTCGAAGACAGGGGGAGCTCCTACGAGCAGTACTTC. It is translated as CSVEDRGSSYEQYF.

This chain uses TRBV12-3 or TRBV12-4 with TRBJ2-7; 8 bases match TRBD1. V shed 7 bases and J 6 bases; nucleotides not matched to a gene: 11. CDR3 length: 14 residues. Here the CDR3 reads CASKPFQGASEQYF. The CDR3, as DNA: TGTGCCAGCAAACCATTCCAGGGGGCAAGCGAGCAGTACTTC.

The CDR3 nucleotides are TGTGCCAGCAGCACCGTTTCCCATTCTCCCTATAGCAATCAGCCCCAGCATTTT. This codes for CASSTVSHSPYSNQPQHF. The chain joins TRBV11-1 to TRBJ1-5; D is uncertain. The germline V and J ends were trimmed by 5 bases and 0 bases, with 20 bases remaining between them. CDR3 length equals 18 residues. Germline-derived CDR1 and CDR2 are SGHAT and FQDESV (reference sequence).

The rearrangement links TRBV4-2 to TRBJ1-1; D unresolved. Trimming took off 1 base at V and 5 bases at J, with 17 bases between the two ends. The CDR3 extends over 16 amino acids. Germline-derived CDR1 and CDR2 are LGHNA and YNFKEQ. Written as DNA, the CDR3 is TGTGCCAGCAGCCAAGGACTAGGGCGGGGAGGGACTGAAGCTTTCTTT. It yields the protein CASSQGLGRGGTEAFF.

The rearrangement links TRBV18 to TRBJ2-4; possible D gene TRBD2, 6 bases. V lost 3 bases and J 6 bases, leaving 9 bases between the germline ends. Germline loops: CDR1 KGHSH, CDR2 LQKENI. The CDR3 has 13 residues. The CDR3 region has the DNA TGTGCCAGCTCACCGGGGGGATCAAACATTCAGTACTTC. It codes for CASSPGGSNIQYF.

This clonotype was seen a handful of times. The V call is TRBV2, the J call TRBJ2-7; 16 nucleotides match TRBD2. From germline, CDR1 is SNHLY and CDR2 FYNNEI. CDR3 size: 14 residues. J gave up 4 bases and V 10 bases, and 4 bases lay outside the gene matches. The CDR3: CAISGLAGGYEQYF. The DNA for the CDR3 is TGTGCCATCTCGGGACTAGCGGGAGGGTACGAGCAGTACTTC. Together with reference TRBV2 and TRBJ2-7, the CDR3 gives the full variable domain: EPEVTQTPSHQVTQMGQEVILRCVPISNHLYFYWYRQILGQKVEFLVSFYNNEISEKSEIFDDQFSVERPDGSNFTLKIRSTKLEDSAMYFCAISGLAGGYEQYFGPGTRLTVT.

The chain uses TRBV12-3 or TRBV12-4 and TRBJ2-4; D possibly corresponds to TRBD2 (5 bases). The CDR3 runs 15 residues. V lost 6 bases to trimming and J lost 4 bases, with 16 bases between them. The CDR3 nucleotides are TGTGCCAGCAGGCGCCGGGGATGGCCAAAAAACATTCAGTACTTC. Translating gives CASRRRGWPKNIQYF.

The rearrangement joins TRBV27 to TRBJ2-7; 8 positions agree with TRBD1. The CDR3 sequence is 15 residues long. Trimming took 6 bases from V and 2 from J; bases not matched to a gene: 9. Per the germline V gene, CDR1 is MNHEY and CDR2 is SMNVEV (reference sequence). The CDR3, as DNA: TGTGCCAGCAGACTCCCGGGACAGGCGCCCTACGAGCAGTACTTC. Its translation: CASRLPGQAPYEQYF.

This chain links TRBV29-1 with TRBJ1-2; unclear D gene. The V end lost 0 bases, the J end lost 3 bases, and 8 bases lay between the germline ends. This CDR3 contains 13 residues. Germline values: CDR1 SQVTM, CDR2 ANQGSEA. Here the CDR3 reads CSVEEGSYYGYTF. CDR3 nucleotide sequence: TGCAGCGTTGAAGAAGGCTCCTACTATGGCTACACCTTC.

This clonotype has only a few counts. V is TRBV5-6 and J is TRBJ2-3; D is unresolved. The V end lost 1 base, the J end lost 0 bases, and 6 bases lay between the germline ends. This CDR3 has 14 amino acids. CDR1 is SGHDT, CDR2 YYEEEE, per germline. CDR3 protein: CASSLYASTDTQYF. The CDR3 nucleotides are TGTGCCAGCAGCTTGTATGCCAGCACAGATACGCAGTATTTT.

There are a few counts of this clonotype. V and J are TRBV28 and TRBJ2-1; tentative D call: TRBD1 (6 bases). Per the germline V gene, CDR1 is MDHEN and CDR2 is SYDVKM. V lost 3 bases and J lost 4, with 16 bases in between. The CDR3 totals 16 residues. The CDR3 here is CASSFSPGAPYNEQFF. As DNA, the CDR3 is TGTGCCAGCAGTTTTAGTCCAGGGGCACCGTACAATGAGCAGTTCTTC.

This clonotype came up a few times. This chain uses TRBV7-2 with TRBJ1-4; possibly TRBD1 for D (6 bases). In germline, CDR1 is SGHTA, CDR2 FQGNSA. The CDR3 runs 16 residues. Trimming shortened V by 0 bases and J by 2 bases, and 10 bases separated the two germline ends. CDR3 sequence (DNA): TGTGCCAGCAGCTTAGCGGCGGGGGCTACTAATGAAAAACTGTTTTTT. It yields the protein CASSLAAGATNEKLFF.

This clonotype showed up just a few times. The chain joins TRBV12-3 or TRBV12-4 to TRBJ2-4; 7 bases map to TRBD1. The CDR3 spans 13 residues. The V and J ends lost 6 bases and 1 base, in that order; junction bases with no gene match: 0. This CDR3 reads CASRDRAKNIQYF. CDR3 nucleotide sequence: TGTGCCAGCAGGGACAGGGCCAAAAACATTCAGTACTTC.

The V gene is TRBV9, the J gene TRBJ2-5; 9 bases match TRBD2. The germline CDR1 and CDR2 sequences are SGDLS and YYNGEE. The CDR3 extends over 17 amino acids. V lost 3 bases to trimming and J lost 4 bases; unmatched junction nucleotides: 13. The CDR3, as DNA: TGTGCCAGCAGCGAGTCCCCCCTAGCGGGATTTTCAGAGACCCAGTACTTC. Translating gives CASSESPLAGFSETQYF.

The rearrangement links TRBV27 to TRBJ2-2; 13 bases align to TRBD2. V gave up 4 bases and J gave up 5 bases; unmatched junction bases: 7. Germline loops: CDR1 MNHEY, CDR2 SMNVEV (reference sequence). The CDR3 runs to 17 residues. CDR3 in DNA: TGTGCCAGCAGTTCAGATGGACTAGCGGGAGAGACCGGGGAGCTGTTTTTT. This codes for CASSSDGLAGETGELFF.